Described below is a single T cell receptor (beta chain) sequence and its context. Per germline, CDR1 SGDLS and CDR2 YYNGEE. CDR3 length equals 16 residues. V was shortened by 0 bases and J by 10 bases, with 20 bases between the two germline ends. Produced via immunoSEQ multiplex PCR; TCRdb's table is partial and in-frame only. The sample has about 660,000 clones, more than 75% seen once; the top ten hold about 0.0094%. This sample was taken from a study of shared T cell receptors in the human thymus. The data were also submitted as part of a second study, on human thymus T cells. That source adds: Thymus pieces cut out during corrective heart surgery were the tissue that was used. Apparent skewing of V and J gene usage characterized both thymic and blood repertoires. The related literature has documented a marked overlap of thymic repertoires among unrelated individuals.

The sequenced sample consisted of thymocytes. The chain couples TRBV9 to TRBJ2-4, with D maybe TRBD1 (6 bases). The sequence derives from a boy under two years old with a congenital heart defect. CDR3: CASSVGAPGQSSIQYF. In DNA form, the CDR3 reads TGTGCCAGCAGCGTAGGAGCCCCAGGACAGAGCTCTATTCAGTACTTC.